A selection of T cell receptor beta chains follows, all from one sample in a study of blood T cell repertoires in COVID-19. Generated by immunoSEQ multiplex PCR, the TCRdb table keeps only in-frame clones and is missing some. The table records approximately 190,000 clones, roughly 84% of them present only once. The specimen was peripheral blood. Receptor source: a woman in her thirties or forties who had recovered from COVID-19. Both conserved end residues are part of each CDR3. The D gene is left open where the match is weak. Expanded clones get a size class; other rows say once, few or many, or leave the size out.

TRBD2	TRBV7-2	.	TRBJ2-1	CASSPSGDYNEQFF	TGTGCCAGCAGCCCTAGCGGGGATTACAATGAGCAGTTCTTC
.	TRBV14	.	TRBJ2-1	CASSQSSTIKNEQFF	TGTGCCAGCAGCCAATCGTCGACTATCAAAAATGAGCAGTTCTTC
.	TRBV4-3	few	TRBJ2-3	CASSQDLTDTQYF	TGCGCCAGCAGCCAAGATCTTACAGATACGCAGTATTTT
.	TRBV7-8	.	TRBJ1-5	CASSLGSGPVVRGGQPQHF	TGTGCCAGCAGCTTAGGCTCGGGCCCCGTTGTCAGGGGTGGACAGCCCCAGCATTTT
TRBD1	TRBV2	.	TRBJ1-6	CAIQTGVNSPLHF	TGTGCCATCCAGACAGGGGTAAATTCACCCCTCCACTTT
.	TRBV5-5	.	TRBJ1-1	CASSKDNTEAFF	TGTGCCAGCAGCAAGGACAATACTGAAGCTTTCTTT
TRBD1	TRBV19	.	TRBJ2-7	CASSHQGAYEQYF	TGTGCCAGTAGTCATCAGGGGGCGTACGAGCAGTACTTC
.	TRBV4-1	.	TRBJ2-2	CASSQWAGLPNTGELFF	TGCGCCAGCAGCCAATGGGCGGGACTTCCGAACACCGGGGAGCTGTTTTTT
.	TRBV14	.	TRBJ2-2	CASSQQVNTGELFF	TGTGCCAGCAGCCAACAGGTCAACACCGGGGAGCTGTTTTTT
TRBD1	TRBV7-3	.	TRBJ2-1	CASSLTPSGGRWQFF	TGTGCCAGCAGCCTAACCCCCTCAGGGGGCCGTTGGCAGTTCTTC
.	TRBV13	.	TRBJ2-1	CASSQGLGLYNEQFF	TGTGCCAGCAGCCAAGGATTGGGACTTTACAATGAGCAGTTCTTC
TRBD2	TRBV11-1	.	TRBJ2-7	CASSSGGRSYEQYF	TGTGCCAGCAGTAGCGGGGGGCGCTCCTACGAGCAGTACTTC
.	TRBV28	.	TRBJ1-5	CASSGLQPQHF	TGTGCCAGCAGTGGCCTTCAGCCCCAGCATTTT
.	TRBV28	once	TRBJ1-3	CASSGGYAGNTIYF	TGTGCCAGCAGTGGAGGGTACGCTGGAAACACCATATATTTT
TRBD2	TRBV5-1	.	TRBJ2-2	CASSLGPLAANTGELFF	TGCGCCAGCAGCTTGGGGCCGCTAGCGGCGAACACCGGGGAGCTGTTTTTT
.	TRBV30	.	TRBJ1-3	CAWGLGDYSGNTIYF	TGTGCCTGGGGTTTGGGGGACTACTCTGGAAACACCATATATTTT
TRBD2	TRBV7-8	.	TRBJ2-2	CASSLKRGTGELFF	TGTGCCAGCAGCTTAAAGCGGGGGACCGGGGAGCTGTTTTTT
.	TRBV27	once	TRBJ1-1	CASSWAGAHTEAFF	TGTGCCAGCAGTTGGGCAGGGGCACACACTGAAGCTTTCTTT
TRBD1	TRBV9	.	TRBJ2-3	CASSADRGRSTDTQYF	TGTGCCAGCAGCGCCGACAGGGGGAGGAGCACAGATACGCAGTATTTT
TRBD2	TRBV6-1	.	TRBJ2-1	CASSEGTRFLREQFF	TGTGCCAGCAGTGAAGGGACTAGATTTCTTAGGGAGCAGTTCTTC
.	TRBV7-9	.	TRBJ2-7	CASSLRVGSYEQYF	TGTGCCAGCAGCCTCAGGGTTGGCTCCTACGAGCAGTACTTC
TRBD1	TRBV30	once	TRBJ1-2	CAWKVVPGQGYGYTF	TGTGCCTGGAAGGTCGTCCCGGGACAGGGCTATGGCTACACCTTC
.	TRBV14	.	TRBJ2-5	CASSPLGEETQYF	TGTGCCAGCAGTCCTCTAGGGGAAGAGACCCAGTACTTC
.	TRBV28	.	TRBJ1-5	CASSYISQSNQPQHF	TGTGCCAGCAGTTATATTTCTCAGAGCAATCAGCCCCAGCATTTT
.	TRBV27	.	TRBJ1-5	CASSFAGGSNQPQHF	TGTGCCAGCAGTTTTGCCGGGGGTAGCAATCAGCCCCAGCATTTT
TRBD2	TRBV6-2/TRBV6-3	.	TRBJ2-4	CASRPSGGPGFVQYF	TGTGCCAGCAGACCTAGCGGGGGCCCTGGTTTCGTTCAGTACTTC
TRBD1	TRBV6-5	.	TRBJ2-1	CASKRDSNSYNEQFF	TGTGCCAGCAAACGGGACAGCAACTCCTACAATGAGCAGTTCTTC
.	TRBV29-1	.	TRBJ2-7	CSVGQSYEQYF	TGCAGCGTAGGACAGTCCTACGAGCAGTACTTC
.	TRBV5-1	.	TRBJ2-5	CASSLALGTNQETQYF	TGCGCCAGCAGCTTGGCCTTAGGGACAAATCAAGAGACCCAGTACTTC
TRBD1	TRBV7-2	once	TRBJ1-2	CASSPGTGQGYTF	TGTGCCAGCAGCCCGGGGACAGGACAAGGCTACACCTTC
.	TRBV4-1	.	TRBJ2-3	CASSQEAGDATPDTQYF	TGCGCCAGCAGCCAAGAAGCAGGGGACGCCACGCCAGATACGCAGTATTTT
TRBD1	TRBV6-5	once	TRBJ2-7	CASRDTHRQGYEQYF	TGTGCCAGCAGGGATACCCATCGACAGGGATACGAGCAGTACTTC
TRBD2	TRBV5-1	.	TRBJ2-7	CASSSGLAGGPSYEQYF	TGCGCCAGCAGCTCCGGACTAGCGGGAGGGCCCTCTTACGAGCAGTACTTC
.	TRBV28	.	TRBJ1-2	CATYYRVGYGYTF	TGTGCCACCTACTACAGGGTTGGCTATGGCTACACCTTC
TRBD1	TRBV7-9	.	TRBJ1-1	CASSRLDRGGTEAFF	TGTGCCAGCAGCCGTTTAGACAGGGGAGGAACTGAAGCTTTCTTT
TRBD2	TRBV28	.	TRBJ2-1	CASSLAPSGINEQFF	TGTGCCAGCAGCCTAGCTCCTAGCGGGATCAATGAGCAGTTCTTC
.	TRBV2	.	TRBJ1-1	CASSAQVWTEAFF	TGTGCCAGCAGTGCGCAGGTATGGACTGAAGCTTTCTTT
.	TRBV5-1	.	TRBJ2-7	CASSWGPLGEQYF	TGCGCCAGCAGCTGGGGGCCGTTAGGGGAGCAGTACTTC
.	TRBV27	.	TRBJ2-3	CASSFRRNGLNTQYF	TGTGCCAGCAGTTTCCGCCGCAACGGACTAAATACGCAGTATTTT
.	TRBV5-6	.	TRBJ2-5	CASSSTTETQYF	TGTGCCAGCAGTTCCACTACGGAGACCCAGTACTTC
.	TRBV10-3	.	TRBJ1-2	CAISDPPRTANYGYTF	TGTGCCATCAGTGACCCACCCCGGACAGCAAACTATGGCTACACCTTC
TRBD1	TRBV4-3	.	TRBJ1-4	CASSQGQGLEKLFF	TGCGCCAGCAGCCAGGGACAGGGTCTAGAAAAACTGTTTTTT
TRBD2	TRBV7-9	.	TRBJ2-1	CASSSPGLADRQFF	TGTGCCAGCAGCTCCCCGGGACTAGCAGATCGTCAGTTCTTC